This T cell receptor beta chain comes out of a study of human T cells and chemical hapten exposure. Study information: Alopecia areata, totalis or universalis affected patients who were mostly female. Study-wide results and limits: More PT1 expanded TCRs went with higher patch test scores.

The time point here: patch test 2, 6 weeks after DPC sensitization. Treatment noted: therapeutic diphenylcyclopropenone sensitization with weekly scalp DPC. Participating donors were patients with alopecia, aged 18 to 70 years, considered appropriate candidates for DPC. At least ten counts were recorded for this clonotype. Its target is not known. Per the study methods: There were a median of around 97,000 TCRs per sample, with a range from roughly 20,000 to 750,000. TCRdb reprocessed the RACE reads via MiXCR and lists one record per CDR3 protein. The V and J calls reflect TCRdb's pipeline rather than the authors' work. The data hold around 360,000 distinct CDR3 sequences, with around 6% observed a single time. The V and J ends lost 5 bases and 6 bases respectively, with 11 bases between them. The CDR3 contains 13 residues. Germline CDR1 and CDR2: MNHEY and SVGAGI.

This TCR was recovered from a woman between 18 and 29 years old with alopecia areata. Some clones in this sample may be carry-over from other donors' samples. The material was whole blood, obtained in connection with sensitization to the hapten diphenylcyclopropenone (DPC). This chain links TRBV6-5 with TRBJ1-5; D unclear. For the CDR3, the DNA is TGTGCCAGCAGTCCCAGGAGGTCTCAGCCCCAGCATTTT. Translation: CASSPRRSQPQHF.